The 11 T cell receptor beta chains in this list originate from one sample, sequenced in a study of early T cells in non-severe SARS-CoV-2 infection. TCRdb redid the calling of the 5' RACE reads with MiXCR, one entry per CDR3 protein. The sample lists more than 90,000 distinct CDR3 sequences; over 10% were seen once. Input material: whole blood. The receptors originated from an adult who was a healthcare worker with PCR-confirmed SARS-CoV-2 infection or an uninfected control (not recorded which).

This clonotype was detected many times. The chain combines TRBV5-1 with TRBJ2-7, with D perhaps matching TRBD1 or TRBD2 (5 bases each). This CDR3 comprises 15 residues. Trimming removed 7 bases from V and 4 bases from J, with 21 bases in between. Germline V lookup: CDR1 SGHRS, CDR2 YFSETQ. The CDR3 nucleotides are TGCGCCAGCTCCCGAGGGACCGGAGACGGGTACGAGCAGTACTTC. Translation: CASSRGTGDGYEQYF.

This chain joins TRBV25-1 and TRBJ1-2; tentatively, D is TRBD1 (5 bases). With 2 bases removed from V and 2 bases from J, the gap between germline ends came to 15 bases. Germline-derived CDR1 and CDR2 are MGHDK and SYGVNS. This CDR3 contains 16 residues. CDR3 sequence: CASSEVGVGGNYGYTF. CDR3 DNA sequence: TGTGCCAGCAGTGAAGTAGGGGTTGGGGGGAACTATGGCTACACCTTC.

In its sample, this clonotype was seen many times. V is TRBV5-1 and J is TRBJ2-3; 13 bases agree with TRBD2. The germline V gene encodes CDR1 SGHRS and CDR2 YFSETQ. The CDR3 is 17 residues long. The V gene end was trimmed by 4 bases and the J gene end by 1 base; junction bases not matched to a gene: 6. CDR3 nucleotide sequence: TGCGCCAGCAGCCCCTTCGGACTAGCGGGGGGCACAGATACGCAGTATTTT. Its translation is CASSPFGLAGGTDTQYF.

This clonotype was observed many times. This sequence joins TRBV2 and TRBJ2-3; D is unresolved. Per germline, CDR1 SNHLY and CDR2 FYNNEI. The CDR3 consists of 10 residues. V lost 8 bases to trimming and J lost 6 bases, with 6 bases between them. CDR3 residues: CASGPDTQYF. CDR3 nucleotides: TGTGCCAGCGGACCCGATACGCAGTATTTT.

This clonotype was counted at least ten times. The CDR3 bases are TGCGCCAGCAGCCAAGAGCATCCCTCACGGTACGAGCAGTACTTC. Its translation: CASSQEHPSRYEQYF. This chain links TRBV4-1 with TRBJ2-7; D remains ambiguous. The CDR3 runs to 15 residues. Germline V CDR1 and CDR2: MGHRA, YSYEKL. V was clipped by 0 bases and J by 4 bases, with 13 bases between them.

The sample holds a few counts of this clonotype. The rearrangement joins TRBV2 to TRBJ2-1; D tentatively reads TRBD1 or TRBD2 (5 bases each). The CDR3 length is 16 residues. Germline V CDR1 and CDR2: SNHLY, FYNNEI. Trimming took 5 bases from V and 8 from J, leaving 22 bases between them. As DNA, the CDR3 is TGTGCCAGCAGTAGGTGGCGGTCATCCCTGGGGGATGAGCAGTTCTTC. It specifies CASSRWRSSLGDEQFF.

The sample holds one count of this clonotype. The chain uses TRBV7-2 and TRBJ2-1; tentatively, D is TRBD2 (5 bases). The V gene's germline CDR1 is SGHTA and CDR2 FQGNSA. Trimming took off 0 bases at V and 7 bases at J, with 7 bases between the two ends. The CDR3 is 13 residues long. CDR3 coding DNA: TGTGCCAGCAGCTTAGCGAGGGCTAATGAGCAGTTCTTC. This codes for CASSLARANEQFF.

This clonotype was counted a few times. The missing conserved phenylalanine or tryptophan at the end of this CDR3 makes a read error likely. This chain uses TRBV7-9 with TRBJ2-7; tentative D call: TRBD1 (6 bases). Trimming took off 6 bases at V and 2 bases at J, with 17 bases between the two ends. The V gene's germline CDR1 is SEHNR and CDR2 FQNEAQ (reference sequence). The CDR3 has 15 residues. The CDR3 sequence: CASSPSDRATYEQYS. As DNA, the CDR3 is TGTGCCAGCAGTCCTTCGGACAGAGCTACCTACGAGCAGTACTCC.

The rearrangement links TRBV7-2 to TRBJ2-2, with TRBD2 as a possible D gene (7 bases). Germline V lookup: CDR1 SGHTA, CDR2 FQGNSA. This CDR3 comprises 16 residues. Trimming shortened V by 4 bases and J by 5 bases, and 17 bases separated the two germline ends. The CDR3 coding sequence is TGTGCCAGCAGCTCCCCACGGGGGGCTAGGACCGGGGAGCTGTTTTTT. Amino acid sequence: CASSSPRGARTGELFF.

Concerning this clonotype itself: At one end the junction does not follow the germline gene, possibly because of a read error. This rearrangement joins TRBV12-3 or TRBV12-4 to TRBJ2-3; 13 nucleotides align to TRBD2. This CDR3 has 18 amino acids. The CDR3 loop reads CARSLTGLAGVGTDTQYF. Written as DNA, the CDR3 is TGTGCCAGAAGTTTAACCGGACTAGCGGGGGTAGGCACAGATACGCAGTATTTT.

This clonotype was counted at least ten times. The chain joins TRBV20-1 to TRBJ1-1; 8 bases line up with TRBD1. Germline CDR1 reads DFQATT; CDR2 reads SNEGSKA (reference sequence). CDR3 length: 13 amino acids. Losses at the gene ends were 0 bases for V and 6 bases for J; bases not matched to a gene: 3. The CDR3 DNA reads TGCAGTGCTAGAGACAGGGGGCGACCTGAAGCTTTCTTT. Translation: CSARDRGRPEAFF.